These 30 T cell receptor beta chains originate from one sample sequenced in a study of blood T cell repertoires in COVID-19. TCRdb's table, derived via immunoSEQ multiplex PCR, lists solely in-frame clones and lacks some. Here the sample spans roughly 230,000 clones, less than 90% being singletons. The specimen was peripheral blood. The receptors were sampled from a woman of 80 years or more with COVID-19, enrolled during active disease.

V is TRBV4-2 and J is TRBJ2-3; D not resolved. The CDR3 consists of 14 residues. The germline gives CDR1 LGHNA, CDR2 YNFKEQ. V shed 4 bases and J shed 4 bases, with 12 bases lying between them. DNA of the CDR3: TGTGCCAGCAGCCTCCGGCTCAGCGCAGATACGCAGTATTTT. It translates to CASSLRLSADTQYF.

This chain uses TRBV19 with TRBJ1-4; weak D call: TRBD1 (5 bases). V was pared by 2 bases and J by 7 bases, with 17 bases between. Germline loops: CDR1 LNHDA, CDR2 SQIVND (reference sequence). The CDR3 totals 16 residues. Here the CDR3 reads CASSILGQAEIEKLFF. The CDR3 nucleotides read TGTGCCAGTAGTATATTGGGGCAGGCCGAAATTGAAAAACTGTTTTTT.

V usage is TRBV9 and J usage is TRBJ2-1; 7 bases line up with TRBD1. The CDR3 has 14 residues. Germline CDR1 and CDR2: SGDLS and YYNGEE. V was pared by 2 bases and J by 7 bases, with 6 bases of the junction left unmatched. CDR3 loop: CASSVNPGGNEQFF. The DNA of the CDR3 is TGTGCCAGCAGCGTCAACCCAGGGGGAAATGAGCAGTTCTTC.

The rearrangement uses TRBV9 and TRBJ2-3; no reliable D call. Germline CDR1 and CDR2: SGDLS and YYNGEE. Trimming shortened V by 4 bases and J by 4 bases, and 10 bases separated the two germline ends. The CDR3 is 13 residues long. This chain's CDR3 is CASSTLDADTQYF. CDR3 sequence (DNA): TGTGCCAGCAGCACCCTAGACGCAGATACGCAGTATTTT.

The CDR3 loop is CAISDGTGIYEQYF. In DNA, the CDR3 is TGTGCCATCAGTGACGGGACAGGGATCTACGAGCAGTACTTC. The chain is built from TRBV10-3 and TRBJ2-7; 9 nucleotides line up with TRBD1. Germline loops: CDR1 ENHRY, CDR2 SYGVKD. The J segment lost 3 bases and the V segment lost 3 bases, leaving 3 bases of the junction unmatched. This CDR3 has 14 residues.

The J gene is TRBJ2-3, the V gene TRBV11-2; 7 bases match TRBD2. The length of the CDR3 is 14 residues. The germline CDR1 and CDR2 sequences are SGHAT and FQNNGV. Unmatched junction bases numbered 2, after V lost 4 bases and J lost 1 base. In DNA, the CDR3 is TGTGCCAGCAGCTGGGGGGGTCGCACAGATACGCAGTATTTT. The encoded protein is CASSWGGRTDTQYF.

The chain uses TRBV10-3 and TRBJ2-2, with TRBD2 identical over 7 bases. Trimming took 4 bases from V and 6 from J; bases not matched to a gene: 5. This CDR3 has 14 amino acids. Germline CDR1 is ENHRY and CDR2 is SYGVKD. This CDR3 is CAISASGEAGELFF. The DNA of the CDR3 is TGTGCCATCAGTGCCAGCGGGGAAGCCGGGGAGCTGTTTTTT.

The rearrangement uses TRBV5-1 and TRBJ2-5; D is perhaps TRBD2 (5 bases). Trimming took off 3 bases at V and 4 bases at J, with 7 bases between the two ends. The V gene's germline CDR1 is SGHRS and CDR2 YFSETQ. CDR3 size: 12 residues. CDR3 loop: CASSYEGETQYF. The CDR3 nucleotides are TGCGCCAGCAGCTATGAGGGAGAGACCCAGTACTTC.

J is TRBJ1-2 and V is TRBV3-1 (or the pseudogene TRBV3-2), with D possibly being TRBD1 (5 bases). V lost 1 base to trimming and J lost 4 bases, with 16 bases between them. Germline values: CDR1 LGHDT, CDR2 YNNKEL (reference sequence). CDR3 length: 16 amino acids. For the CDR3, the DNA is TGTGCCAGCAGCCAAGGGTTCGAGACAGAGCTCTATGGCTACACCTTC. Translating it yields CASSQGFETELYGYTF.

The chain has TRBV11-2 and TRBJ2-1; D unclear. Trimming cost V 3 bases and J 5 bases, with 14 bases left between them. This CDR3 is 15 amino acids long. Germline CDR1 SGHAT, CDR2 FQNNGV. The DNA for the CDR3 is TGTGCCAGCAGCTTCCAGGTAGATCACAACAATGAGCAGTTCTTC. Translated: CASSFQVDHNNEQFF. Full variable domain (missing parts from reference TRBV11-2 and TRBJ2-1): EAGVAQSPRYKIIEKRQSVAFWCNPISGHATLYWYQQILGQGPKLLIQFQNNGVVDDSQLPKDRFSAERLKGVDSTLKIQPAKLEDSAVYLCASSFQVDHNNEQFFGPGTRLTVL.

The J gene is TRBJ1-6, the V gene TRBV28; D is uncertain. The CDR3 runs to 12 residues. The germline gives CDR1 MDHEN, CDR2 SYDVKM. V was shortened by 6 bases and J by 9 bases, with 9 bases between the two germline ends. The CDR3 DNA is TGTGCCAGCAGCCCAACTCGTTCACCCCTCCACTTT. It translates to CASSPTRSPLHF.

The V call is TRBV6-5, the J call TRBJ1-1, with TRBD1 identical over 7 bases. The CDR3 is 14 residues long. V was clipped by 4 bases and J by 4 bases; unmatched bases: 6. The germline V gene has CDR1 MNHEY and CDR2 SVGAGI. The CDR3 loop reads CASSSRGKGTEAFF. The CDR3 nucleotides are TGTGCCAGCAGTTCCAGGGGGAAGGGCACTGAAGCTTTCTTT.

The chain has TRBV6-2 or TRBV6-3 and TRBJ2-1; possible D gene TRBD2, 7 bases. The V gene lost 2 bases and the J gene lost 6 bases, with 23 bases spanning the gap. This CDR3 is 18 amino acids long. CDR1 is MNHEY and CDR2 is SVGEGT in the germline V gene. The CDR3 DNA reads as TGTGCCAGCAGTTACGGGGGCGGGAGTTCTCTAATCCCCAATGAGCAGTTCTTC. It yields the protein CASSYGGGSSLIPNEQFF.

The chain links TRBV5-4 to TRBJ1-4; D remains ambiguous. Germline CDR1 SGHNT, CDR2 YYREEE (reference sequence). The CDR3 has 13 amino acids. Deletions cut 0 bases from V and 11 bases from J, with 11 bases between. CDR3 in amino acids: CASSLGAAAKLFF. The CDR3 DNA reads TGTGCCAGCAGCTTGGGTGCGGCGGCGAAACTGTTTTTT.

V is TRBV6-5 and J is TRBJ1-1; possible D gene TRBD1, 6 bases. CDR1 MNHEY and CDR2 SVGAGI come from the germline V gene. Trimming cost V 7 bases and J 4 bases, with 16 bases left between them. This CDR3 comprises 14 residues. CDR3 nucleotides: TGTGCCAGCACCACTGGGGGCTTTACCACTGAAGCTTTCTTT. This gives the protein CASTTGGFTTEAFF.

The V call is TRBV27, the J call TRBJ1-6, with D perhaps matching TRBD1 (6 bases). The CDR3 has 17 residues. The ends were cut back, 6 bases at V and 1 base at J, with 16 bases in the middle. Germline assignment: CDR1 MNHEY and CDR2 SMNVEV (reference sequence). CDR3 amino acids: CASRLDRRSSYNSPLHF. The CDR3 DNA reads TGTGCCAGCAGACTAGACAGGCGGTCGTCCTATAATTCACCCCTCCACTTT.

The chain couples TRBV30 to TRBJ1-4, with 9 positions matching TRBD1. Losses at the gene ends were 0 bases for V and 2 bases for J; bases not matched to a gene: 4. Looked up from germline, CDR1 is GTSNPN and CDR2 is SVGIG (reference sequence). The CDR3 contains 16 residues. The CDR3 loop is CAWSVKGTGTNEKLFF. The CDR3 nucleotides read TGTGCCTGGAGTGTAAAGGGGACAGGGACTAATGAAAAACTGTTTTTT.

This chain joins TRBV6-5 and TRBJ2-7, with 7 bases fitting TRBD2. The CDR3 covers 14 residues. CDR1 MNHEY and CDR2 SVGAGI come from the germline V gene. V shed 5 bases and J 5 bases; nucleotides not matched to a gene: 9. The CDR3 loop reads CASSRSGGFNEQYV. CDR3 nucleotide sequence: TGTGCCAGCAGTCGGTCCGGGGGGTTCAACGAGCAGTACGTC.

The chain employs TRBV4-1 and TRBJ1-6, with a possible D match to TRBD1 (6 bases). Trimming stripped 3 bases from V and 6 bases from J, with 9 bases between. Per the germline V gene, CDR1 is MGHRA and CDR2 is YSYEKL. This CDR3 contains 14 residues. CDR3 DNA sequence: TGCGCCAGCAGCCAGGACAGCCGTAATTCACCCCTCCACTTT. This codes for CASSQDSRNSPLHF.

Details on this clone: Additional DNA sequences in this sample encode the identical CDR3. The chain is built from TRBV18 and TRBJ1-1, with 9 bases aligning to TRBD1. Unmatched junction bases numbered 9, after V lost 11 bases and J lost 5 bases. The CDR3 consists of 13 residues. CDR1 is KGHSH, CDR2 LQKENI, per germline. CDR3 amino acids: CAVSRDRETEAFF. The CDR3 DNA reads as TGTGCCGTATCCAGGGACAGGGAGACTGAAGCTTTCTTT.

The J gene is TRBJ1-6, the V gene TRBV5-1; weak D call: TRBD1 (6 bases). This CDR3 contains 15 residues. The V gene lost 4 bases and the J gene lost 5 bases, with 13 bases spanning the gap. Germline lookup yields CDR1 SGHRS and CDR2 YFSETQ. As DNA, the CDR3 is TGCGCCAGCAGCCGCGGGGGGCTTGATAATTCACCCCTCCACTTT. Protein: CASSRGGLDNSPLHF.

This chain joins TRBV3-1 (or the pseudogene TRBV3-2) and TRBJ1-1; D gene unclear. V lost 2 bases and J 7 bases, leaving 14 bases between the germline ends. The CDR3 sequence is 14 residues long. Germline CDR1 reads LGHDT; CDR2 reads YNNKEL (reference sequence). CDR3 amino acids: CASSQRSMQDEAFF. The CDR3 DNA reads as TGTGCCAGCAGCCAACGCTCGATGCAGGATGAAGCTTTCTTT.

CDR3 residues: CASSEIRAQGQQPQHF. The DNA of the CDR3 is TGTGCCAGCAGTGAAATCCGGGCCCAGGGCCAACAGCCCCAGCATTTT. The rearrangement joins TRBV2 to TRBJ1-5, with D possibly matching TRBD1 (5 bases). The CDR3 extends over 16 amino acids. Deletions cut 2 bases from V and 7 bases from J, with 18 bases between. Germline assignment: CDR1 SNHLY and CDR2 FYNNEI.

This chain links TRBV28 with TRBJ1-5; 7 nucleotides agree with TRBD1. J lost 7 bases, V lost 4 bases, and 16 bases had no gene match. CDR1 is MDHEN, CDR2 SYDVKM, per germline. The length of the CDR3 is 17 residues. The CDR3 protein is CASSSEVLGGSWQPQHF. In DNA form, the CDR3 reads TGTGCCAGCAGTTCCGAGGTGTTAGGGGGCAGTTGGCAGCCCCAGCATTTT.

The chain uses TRBV5-1 and TRBJ1-2; 11 bases line up with TRBD1. The junction had 9 bases not matched to a gene; V was cut back by 0 bases and J by 8 bases. CDR1 is SGHRS and CDR2 is YFSETQ in the germline V gene. The CDR3 runs to 16 residues. The CDR3 spells CASSLGGQGAVGGYTF. Here the CDR3 DNA reads TGCGCCAGCAGCTTGGGTGGACAGGGGGCTGTTGGAGGCTACACCTTC. The entire variable domain, with the rest obtained from reference TRBV5-1 and TRBJ1-2, is as follows: KAGVTQTPRYLIKTRGQQVTLSCSPISGHRSVSWYQQTPGQGLQFLFEYFSETQRNKGNFPGRFSGRQFSNSRSEMNVSTLELGDSALYLCASSLGGQGAVGGYTFGSGTRLTVV.

This clone was observed a few times. The sample carries other DNA sequences with the same CDR3. The chain couples TRBV12-3 or TRBV12-4 to TRBJ1-2, with TRBD1 matching over 8 bases. This CDR3 spans 13 amino acids. Trimming removed 5 bases from V and 4 bases from J; junction bases left unmatched: 3. CDR3 amino acids: CASSPGTGYGYTF. CDR3 in DNA: TGTGCCAGCAGTCCGGGGACAGGCTATGGCTACACCTTC.

The J gene is TRBJ1-5, the V gene TRBV5-8; the D gene is possibly TRBD1 (5 bases). The CDR3 consists of 14 residues. Trimming took 3 bases from V and 4 from J, leaving 11 bases between them. Germline V lookup: CDR1 SGHTS, CDR2 YDEGEE. The DNA for the CDR3 is TGTGCCAGCAGCTGGGGCAGCAGTAATCAGCCCCAGCATTTT. Translation gives CASSWGSSNQPQHF.

The DNA of the CDR3 is TGCGCCAGCAGCTTGCAGGGGGCAGAATCACCCCTCCACTTT. Translating it yields CASSLQGAESPLHF. V and J are TRBV5-1 and TRBJ1-6; TRBD1 agrees at 8 bases. This CDR3 comprises 14 residues. J lost 10 bases, V lost 1 base, and 4 bases had no gene match. Germline V CDR1 and CDR2: SGHRS, YFSETQ.

In the case of this clone: Since the CDR3 does not end with the conserved phenylalanine or tryptophan, this likely comes from a read error. This chain joins TRBV5-4 and TRBJ2-7; D ambiguous. CDR1 and CDR2 from the germline V gene are SGHNT and YYREEE (reference sequence). The CDR3 runs to 13 residues. The V end lost 4 bases, the J end lost 9 bases, and 17 bases lay between the germline ends. The CDR3 nucleotides read TGTGCCAGCAGCACCGATACCGTACGAGGGCAGTACCTC. It encodes CASSTDTVRGQYL.

V and J are TRBV28 and TRBJ2-2, with 11 bases that match TRBD2. The germline V gene has CDR1 MDHEN and CDR2 SYDVKM. The CDR3 has 15 residues. The V gene end was trimmed by 6 bases and the J gene end by 0 bases; junction bases not matched to a gene: 0. This CDR3 is CASRTSGANTGELFF. As DNA, the CDR3 is TGTGCCAGCAGGACTAGCGGGGCGAACACCGGGGAGCTGTTTTTT.